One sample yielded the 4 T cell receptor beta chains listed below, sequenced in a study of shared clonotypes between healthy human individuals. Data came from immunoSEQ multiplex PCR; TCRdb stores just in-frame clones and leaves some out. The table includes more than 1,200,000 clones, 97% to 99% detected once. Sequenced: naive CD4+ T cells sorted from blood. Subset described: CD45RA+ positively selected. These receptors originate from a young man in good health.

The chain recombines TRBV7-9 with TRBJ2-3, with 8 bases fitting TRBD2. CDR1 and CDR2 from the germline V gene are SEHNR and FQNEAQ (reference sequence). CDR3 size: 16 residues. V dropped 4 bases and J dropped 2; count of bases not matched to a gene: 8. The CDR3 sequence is CASSSSGTRVTDTQYF. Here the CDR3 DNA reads TGTGCCAGCAGCTCCTCCGGGACTAGAGTCACAGATACGCAGTATTTT.

CDR3 loop: CASSPGANSYEQYF. The DNA of the CDR3 is TGTGCCAGCTCACCGGGGGCGAACTCCTACGAGCAGTACTTC. V is TRBV18 and J is TRBJ2-7, with a tentative D call TRBD1 (6 bases). Trimming took 3 bases from V and 0 from J, leaving 9 bases between them. The germline CDR1 and CDR2 sequences are KGHSH and LQKENI. The CDR3 runs to 14 residues.

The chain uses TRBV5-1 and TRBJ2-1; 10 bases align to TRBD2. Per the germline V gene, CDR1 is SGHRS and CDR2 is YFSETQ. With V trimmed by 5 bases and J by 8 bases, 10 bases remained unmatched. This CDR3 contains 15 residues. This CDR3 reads CASRSLAGVLDEQFF. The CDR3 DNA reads TGCGCCAGCAGGAGTCTAGCGGGAGTGTTGGATGAGCAGTTCTTC. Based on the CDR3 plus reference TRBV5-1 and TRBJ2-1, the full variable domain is KAGVTQTPRYLIKTRGQQVTLSCSPISGHRSVSWYQQTPGQGLQFLFEYFSETQRNKGNFPGRFSGRQFSNSRSEMNVSTLELGDSALYLCASRSLAGVLDEQFFGPGTRLTVL.

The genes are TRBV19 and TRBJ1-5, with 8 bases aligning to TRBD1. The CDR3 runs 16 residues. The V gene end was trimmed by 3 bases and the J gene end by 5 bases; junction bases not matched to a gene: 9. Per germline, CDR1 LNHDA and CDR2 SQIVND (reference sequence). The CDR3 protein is CASSMTQGARHQPQHF. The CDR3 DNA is TGTGCCAGTAGTATGACCCAGGGGGCGCGGCATCAGCCCCAGCATTTT.